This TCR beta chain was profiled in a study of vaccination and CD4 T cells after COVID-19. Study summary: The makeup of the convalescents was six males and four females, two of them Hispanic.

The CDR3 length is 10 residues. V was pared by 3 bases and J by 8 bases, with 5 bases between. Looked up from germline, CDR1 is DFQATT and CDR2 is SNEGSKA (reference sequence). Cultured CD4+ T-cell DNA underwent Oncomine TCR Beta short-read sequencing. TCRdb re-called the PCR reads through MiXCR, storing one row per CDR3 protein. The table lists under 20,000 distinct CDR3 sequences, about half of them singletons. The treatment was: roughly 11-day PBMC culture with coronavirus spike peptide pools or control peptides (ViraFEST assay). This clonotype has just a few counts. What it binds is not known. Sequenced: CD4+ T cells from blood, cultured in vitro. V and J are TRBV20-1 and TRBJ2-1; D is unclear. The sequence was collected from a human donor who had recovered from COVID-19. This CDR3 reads CSASGHEQFF. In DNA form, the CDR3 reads TGCAGTGCTAGTGGGCATGAGCAGTTCTTC.